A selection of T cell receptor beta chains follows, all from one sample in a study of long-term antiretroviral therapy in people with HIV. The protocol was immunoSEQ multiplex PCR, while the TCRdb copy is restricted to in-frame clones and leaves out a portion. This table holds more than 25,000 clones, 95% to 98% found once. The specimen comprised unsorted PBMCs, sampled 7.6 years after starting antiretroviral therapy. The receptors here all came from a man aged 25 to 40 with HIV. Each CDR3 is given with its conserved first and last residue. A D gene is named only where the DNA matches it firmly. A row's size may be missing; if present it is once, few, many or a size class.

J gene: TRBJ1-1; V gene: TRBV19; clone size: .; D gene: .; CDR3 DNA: TGTGCCAGTCGGGTACGGTCCGGGCCGATGAACACTGAAGCTTTCTTT; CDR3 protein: CASRVRSGPMNTEAFF
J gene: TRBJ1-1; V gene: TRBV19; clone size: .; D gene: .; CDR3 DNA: TGTGCCAGTAGTACCTACTTTGAAGCTTTCTTT; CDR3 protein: CASSTYFEAFF
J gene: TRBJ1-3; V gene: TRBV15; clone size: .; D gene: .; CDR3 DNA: TGTGCCACCAGCGGATCCCTATTCGGAAACACCATATATTTT; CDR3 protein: CATSGSLFGNTIYF
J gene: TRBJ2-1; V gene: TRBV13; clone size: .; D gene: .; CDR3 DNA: TGTGCCAGCAGCTTAAGAGGTTTCGGTGGGATTGAGCAGTTCTTC; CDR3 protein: CASSLRGFGGIEQFF
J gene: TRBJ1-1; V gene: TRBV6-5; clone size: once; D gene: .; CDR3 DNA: TGTGCCAGCACCACAAACACTGAAGCTTTCTTT; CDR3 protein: CASTTNTEAFF
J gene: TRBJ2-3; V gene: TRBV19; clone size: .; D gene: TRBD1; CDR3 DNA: TGTGCCAGTAGTCTCCGGACAGGGGGATACACAGATACGCAGTATTTT; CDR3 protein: CASSLRTGGYTDTQYF
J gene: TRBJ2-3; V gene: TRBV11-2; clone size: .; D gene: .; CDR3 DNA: TGTGCCAGCAGCCGGGATATTGCTAGCACAGATACGCAGTATTTT; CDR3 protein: CASSRDIASTDTQYF
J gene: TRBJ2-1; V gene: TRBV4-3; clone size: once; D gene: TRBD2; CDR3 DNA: TGCGCCAGCAGCCAAGATCCCCTAGCGGCCTACAATGAGCAGTTCTTC; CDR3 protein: CASSQDPLAAYNEQFF
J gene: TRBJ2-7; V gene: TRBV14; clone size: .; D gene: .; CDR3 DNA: TGTGCCAGCAGCCAAGATTTTGTCAGGGGAAGGAACGAGCAGTACTTC; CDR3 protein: CASSQDFVRGRNEQYF
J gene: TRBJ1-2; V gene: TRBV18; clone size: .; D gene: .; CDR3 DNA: TGTGCCAGCTCACCCCTACCTGACCCACCTCGGGACTATGGCTACACCTTC; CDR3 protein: CASSPLPDPPRDYGYTF
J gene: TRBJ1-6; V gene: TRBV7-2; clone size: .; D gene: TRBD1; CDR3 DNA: TGTGCCAGCAGACCCGGGACAGACAATTCACCCCTCCACTTT; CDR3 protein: CASRPGTDNSPLHF
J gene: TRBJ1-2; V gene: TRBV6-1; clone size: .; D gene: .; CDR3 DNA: TGTGCCAGCAGTCGGGGGGGCGGGTATGGCTACACCTTC; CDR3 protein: CASSRGGGYGYTF
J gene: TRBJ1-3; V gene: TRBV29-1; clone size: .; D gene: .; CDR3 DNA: TGCAGCGTTACGGAGGGTTTAACAAACACCATATATTTT; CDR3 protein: CSVTEGLTNTIYF
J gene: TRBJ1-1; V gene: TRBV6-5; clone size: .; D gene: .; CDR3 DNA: TGTGCCAGCAGGGGAGTGGGGGGTGAGGGCACTGAAGCTTTCTTT; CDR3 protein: CASRGVGGEGTEAFF
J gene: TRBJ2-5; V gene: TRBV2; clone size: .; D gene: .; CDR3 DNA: TGTGCCAGCAGCTCCCGGGTTAGAGAGACCCAGTACTTC; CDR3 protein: CASSSRVRETQYF
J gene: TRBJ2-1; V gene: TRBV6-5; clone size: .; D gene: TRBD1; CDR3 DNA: TGTGCCAGCAGTCACCGGACAGGGGAGTATGAGCAGTTCTTC; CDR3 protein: CASSHRTGEYEQFF
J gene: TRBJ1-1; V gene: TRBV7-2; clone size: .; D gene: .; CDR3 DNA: TGTGCCAGCAGCTTAGGCCGTAACACTGAAGCTTTCTTT; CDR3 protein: CASSLGRNTEAFF
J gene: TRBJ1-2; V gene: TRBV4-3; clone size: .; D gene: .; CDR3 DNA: TGCGCCAGCAGCCAAGGAGGGCAGGGGAGCTTCTATGGCTACACCTTC; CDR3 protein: CASSQGGQGSFYGYTF
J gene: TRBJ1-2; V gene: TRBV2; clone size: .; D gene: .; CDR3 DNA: TGTGCCAGCAGTGAAGTGGGAGAGGGCTATGGCTACACCTTC; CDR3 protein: CASSEVGEGYGYTF
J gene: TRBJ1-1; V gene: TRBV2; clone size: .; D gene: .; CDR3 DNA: TGTGCCAGCAGTGAAGCTCAGGGGTATGACACTGAAGCTTTCTTT; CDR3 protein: CASSEAQGYDTEAFF
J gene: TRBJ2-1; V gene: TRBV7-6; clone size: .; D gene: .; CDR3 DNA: TGTGCCAGCAGCTGGGGGGGCCTTAGCTCCTACAATGAGCAGTTCTTC; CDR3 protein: CASSWGGLSSYNEQFF
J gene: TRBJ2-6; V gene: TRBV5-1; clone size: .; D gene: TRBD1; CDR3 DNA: TGCGCCAGCAGTTTGGGGGGACAGGGCTCTGGGGCCAACGTCCTGACTTTC; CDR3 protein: CASSLGGQGSGANVLTF
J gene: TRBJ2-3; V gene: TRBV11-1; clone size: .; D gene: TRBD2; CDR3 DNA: TGTGCCAGCAGCTTAGCGACTAGCGGGAGTACGTATTTT; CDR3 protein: CASSLATSGSTYF
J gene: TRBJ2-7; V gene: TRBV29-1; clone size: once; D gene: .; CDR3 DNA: TGCAGCGTTGAAGAAGGACCCACCAATTATGGCTACGAGCAGTACTTC; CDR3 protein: CSVEEGPTNYGYEQYF
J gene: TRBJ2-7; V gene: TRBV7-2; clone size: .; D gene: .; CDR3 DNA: TGTGCCAGCAGCTTAGCGCGGTACGGTTACGAGCAGTACTTC; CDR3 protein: CASSLARYGYEQYF
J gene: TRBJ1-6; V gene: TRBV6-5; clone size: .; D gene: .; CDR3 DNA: TGTGCCACCAACGAAGGGGATATATATAATTCACCCCTCCACTTT; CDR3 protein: CATNEGDIYNSPLHF
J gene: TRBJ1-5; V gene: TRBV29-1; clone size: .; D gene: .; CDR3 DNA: TGCAGCGTTGAATTCACAGGGTCGGGAGGCAATCAGCCCCAGCATTTT; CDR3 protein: CSVEFTGSGGNQPQHF
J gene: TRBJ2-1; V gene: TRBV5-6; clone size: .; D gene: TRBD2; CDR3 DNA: TGTGCCAGCAGCTTAAGCGGGACCTACAATGAGCAGTTCTTC; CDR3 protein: CASSLSGTYNEQFF
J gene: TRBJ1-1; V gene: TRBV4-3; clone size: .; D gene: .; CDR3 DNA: TGCGCCAGCAGCAGAGAGTTCATGGGGGAGTCGGCTTTCTTT; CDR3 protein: CASSREFMGESAFF
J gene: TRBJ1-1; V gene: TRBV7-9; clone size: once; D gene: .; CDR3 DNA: TGTGCCAGCAGCCCGCAGAACACTGAAGCTTTCTTT; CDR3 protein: CASSPQNTEAFF
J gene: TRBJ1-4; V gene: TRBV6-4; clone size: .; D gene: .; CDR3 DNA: TGTGCCAGCAGTGACAGTCCGAATGAAAAACTGTTTTTT; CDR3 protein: CASSDSPNEKLFF
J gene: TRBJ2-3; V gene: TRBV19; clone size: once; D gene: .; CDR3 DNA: TGTGCCAGTAGTATCTGGTCGGGCTCCCTGGTCACAGATACGCAGTATTTT; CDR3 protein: CASSIWSGSLVTDTQYF
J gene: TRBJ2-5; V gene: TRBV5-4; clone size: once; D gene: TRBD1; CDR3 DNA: TGTGCCAGCAGCTTACAGGGGCTACAAGAGACCCAGTACTTC; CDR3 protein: CASSLQGLQETQYF
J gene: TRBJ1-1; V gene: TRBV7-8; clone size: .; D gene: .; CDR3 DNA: TGTGCCAGCAGCTCCTTCGGGGGCACTGAAGCTTTCTTT; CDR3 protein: CASSSFGGTEAFF
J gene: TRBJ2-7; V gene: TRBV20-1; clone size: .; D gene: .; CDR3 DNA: TGCAGTGCTAGCCGGAGGGGGGAGCAGTACTTC; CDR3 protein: CSASRRGEQYF
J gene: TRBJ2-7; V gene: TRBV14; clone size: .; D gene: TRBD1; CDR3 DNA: TGTGCCAGCAGCCCCGGGACAGGGCTTGACGAGCAGTACTTC; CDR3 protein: CASSPGTGLDEQYF
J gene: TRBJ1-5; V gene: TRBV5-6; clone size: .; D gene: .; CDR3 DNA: TGTGCCAGCAGCTTGGGGGCAGGCAATCAGCCCCAGCATTTT; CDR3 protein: CASSLGAGNQPQHF
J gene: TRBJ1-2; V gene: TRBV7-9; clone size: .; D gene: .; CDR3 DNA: TGTGCCAGCAGCTCCGACCTTGGCTACACCTTC; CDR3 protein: CASSSDLGYTF
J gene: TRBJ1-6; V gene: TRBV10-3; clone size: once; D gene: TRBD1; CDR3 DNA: TGTGCCATCAGTGAGTCCCCCGGGACAGCCATTGGTTCACCCCTCCACTTT; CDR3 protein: CAISESPGTAIGSPLHF
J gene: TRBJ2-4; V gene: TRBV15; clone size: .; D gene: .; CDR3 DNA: TGTGCCACCAGCAGAGACCAACCCGCTTTAGCCAAAAACATTCAGTACTTC; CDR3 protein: CATSRDQPALAKNIQYF
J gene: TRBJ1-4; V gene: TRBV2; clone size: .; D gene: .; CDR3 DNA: TGTGCCATCAAGTTCCAAGGGGTTAATGAAAAACTGTTTTTT; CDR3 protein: CAIKFQGVNEKLFF
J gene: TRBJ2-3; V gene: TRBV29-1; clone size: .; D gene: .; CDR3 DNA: TGCAGCATCCCCTCGACTAGCACAGATACGCAGTATTTT; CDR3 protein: CSIPSTSTDTQYF
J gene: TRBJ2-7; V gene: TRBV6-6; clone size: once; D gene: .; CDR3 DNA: TGTGCCAGCAGTTCCATTCCCTCCCTCTACGAGCAGTACTTC; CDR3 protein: CASSSIPSLYEQYF
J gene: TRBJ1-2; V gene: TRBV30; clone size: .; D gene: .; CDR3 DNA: TGTGCCTGGAGAGGGACGGGAGTTGGTGGCTACACCTTC; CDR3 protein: CAWRGTGVGGYTF
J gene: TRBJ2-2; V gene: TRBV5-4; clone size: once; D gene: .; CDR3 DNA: TGTGCCAGCAACCTCGGCACAGGGTCCGGGGAGCTGTTTTTT; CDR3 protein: CASNLGTGSGELFF
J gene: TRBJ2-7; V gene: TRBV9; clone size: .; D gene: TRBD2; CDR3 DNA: TGTGCCAGCAGCCCAGGGACTAGCGGTAACGAGCAGTACTTC; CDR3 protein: CASSPGTSGNEQYF
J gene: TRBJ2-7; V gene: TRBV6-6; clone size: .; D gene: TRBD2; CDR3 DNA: TGTGCCAGCAGCTACTGGGGGAGGGACGAGCAGTACTTC; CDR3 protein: CASSYWGRDEQYF